The T cell receptor beta chain described here comes from a study of T cell responses to AZD1222 COVID-19 vaccine. Notes on the study in general: After the peak T cell response, and only then, were repertoires sampled. Donors skewed white British and female; clonal diversity was possibly underestimated. CD4 TCRs covered the whole spike, strongest at regions 160-218 and 743-854. Spike-specific TCR depth and breadth grew after two AZD1222 doses.

Germline CDR1 WSHSY, CDR2 SAAADI. The CDR3 extends over 15 amino acids. V was pared by 6 bases and J by 0 bases, with 12 bases between. Assay: immunoSEQ multiplex PCR; the TCRdb copy retains only in-frame clones and omits some. The sample yields 150,000 to 200,000 clones, about 92% seen once. Concerning this clone: The antigen is not known.

This TCR derives from an adult in good health. The chain combines TRBV10-2 with TRBJ1-3; D might be TRBD1 (5 bases). Sample: peripheral blood, taken on day 0 of AZD1222 vaccination. This chain's CDR3 is CASSPRQFSGNTIYF. In DNA, the CDR3 is TGCGCCAGCAGCCCCCGACAGTTCTCTGGAAACACCATATATTTT.